This T cell receptor (beta chain) was sequenced for a study of OX40 agonist ivuxolimab in advanced cancers. Findings of the study overall: It was also the case that some nonresponders had low normalized T-cell clonal expansion. Expanded clones were, on average, more numerous in CD8+ T cells than in CD4+.

Assay used: immunoSEQ multiplex PCR; TCRdb lists only in-frame clones, some missing. The sample lists around 63,000 clones, 75% to 90% occurring once. Remarks on this clone: Its antigen is currently unknown.

The ends lost 1 base at V and 1 base at J; junction bases unmatched: 9. This CDR3 has 17 amino acids. CDR1 is KGHSH, CDR2 LQKENI, per germline. The specimen comprised CD4+ or CD8+ T cells sorted from blood, sampled in a trial of the OX40 agonist ivuxolimab. The receptor comes from an adult with an advanced solid tumor such as melanoma, head and neck, liver or kidney cancer. The rearrangement uses TRBV18 and TRBJ1-2; 7 bases fit TRBD1. Written as DNA, the CDR3 is TGTGCCAGCTCACCACAACTTGGGGACAGTATTAACTATGGCTACACCTTC. This translates into CASSPQLGDSINYGYTF.